The rows below give T cell receptor beta chains drawn from one sample of a study of T cell responses to AZD1222 COVID-19 vaccine. Some clones are missing from TCRdb's copy, which holds only in-frame ones; the method was immunoSEQ multiplex PCR. The sample consists of over 130,000 clones, about 89% of them appearing once. The sample was peripheral blood, taken 28 days after the second dose of the MenACWY control vaccine. These receptors were taken from an adult who received the MenACWY meningococcal vaccine as a control. CDR3s include the opening cysteine and the closing phenylalanine or tryptophan. The D gene is left open where the match is weak. Some rows have no size entry. The others give once, few or many, or a class for an expanded clone.

J: TRBJ2-1; D: -; size: -; V: TRBV10-2; DNA: TGCGCCAGCAGCCGAGCTACGGGACAGGGAGATTTAGGAGCGGGAGGAGGGTATGAGCAGTTCTTC; CDR3: CASSRATGQGDLGAGGGYEQFF
J: TRBJ1-2; D: TRBD1; size: -; V: TRBV2; DNA: TGTGCCAGCACCCCCGGGACAGGGCCTAGGGAACGAAACTATGGCTACACCTTC; CDR3: CASTPGTGPRERNYGYTF
J: TRBJ1-5; D: TRBD1; size: -; V: TRBV5-1; DNA: TGCGCCAGCAGCCCGGGACAGGGGGTGGGTCAGCCCCAGCATTTT; CDR3: CASSPGQGVGQPQHF
J: TRBJ1-3; D: TRBD1; size: -; V: TRBV6-6; DNA: TGTGCCAGCAGTTACTCCCAGGGGGCTAACACCATATATTTT; CDR3: CASSYSQGANTIYF
J: TRBJ1-5; D: -; size: -; V: TRBV7-9; DNA: TGTGCCAGCAGCTCGGAAAGACATCAGCCCCAGCATTTT; CDR3: CASSSERHQPQHF
J: TRBJ2-2; D: TRBD2; size: -; V: TRBV7-3; DNA: TGTGCCAGCAGCCTGGGACTAGCGGGGGCCGGGGAGCTGTTTTTT; CDR3: CASSLGLAGAGELFF
J: TRBJ2-7; D: TRBD1; size: -; V: TRBV3-1/TRBV3-2; DNA: TGTGCCAGCAGCCATGGGACAGGGACGTCCTACGAGCAGTACTTC; CDR3: CASSHGTGTSYEQYF
J: TRBJ2-5; D: -; size: -; V: TRBV3-1/TRBV3-2; DNA: TGTGCCAGCAGCCAAGTGTCTTTTCCGGGGGAGACCCAGTACTTC; CDR3: CASSQVSFPGETQYF
J: TRBJ1-1; D: TRBD1; size: -; V: TRBV30; DNA: TGTGCCTGGAGTGTATCGGACAGGGGGCTGAACACTGAAGCTTTCTTT; CDR3: CAWSVSDRGLNTEAFF
J: TRBJ2-5; D: -; size: -; V: TRBV29-1; DNA: TGCAGCGTGGCGGGGACGGCCCCAGAGACCCAGTACTTC; CDR3: CSVAGTAPETQYF
J: TRBJ2-1; D: TRBD1; size: -; V: TRBV6-6; DNA: TGTGCCAGCACCGGGACAGGGAATGTCAATGAGCAGTTCTTC; CDR3: CASTGTGNVNEQFF
J: TRBJ2-3; D: TRBD2; size: -; V: TRBV5-1; DNA: TGCGCCAGCAGCTCGGGACTAGCGGGGGCTCCTGATACGCAGTATTTT; CDR3: CASSSGLAGAPDTQYF
J: TRBJ1-6; D: -; size: -; V: TRBV27; DNA: TGTGCCAGCTCCCTAGCCAGGGACCGATCACCCCTCCACTTT; CDR3: CASSLARDRSPLHF
J: TRBJ2-3; D: TRBD2; size: -; V: TRBV5-4; DNA: TGTGCCAGCAGCTTGGGGAATAGCGGGGGGGCGAGGGGCACAGATACGCAGTATTTT; CDR3: CASSLGNSGGARGTDTQYF
J: TRBJ2-7; D: -; size: once; V: TRBV6-2/TRBV6-3; DNA: TGTGCCAGCAGTTCCCTCAAAAGCAGCTACGAGCAGTACTTC; CDR3: CASSSLKSSYEQYF
J: TRBJ2-7; D: -; size: -; V: TRBV5-1; DNA: TGCGCCAGCAGCACCCAGGATCCACAGAACGAGCAGTACTTC; CDR3: CASSTQDPQNEQYF
J: TRBJ1-6; D: -; size: -; V: TRBV9; DNA: TGTGCCAGCAGCGTAGATTGGGACCCTAATAATTCACCCCTCCACTTT; CDR3: CASSVDWDPNNSPLHF
J: TRBJ2-1; D: -; size: once; V: TRBV7-2; DNA: TGTGCCAGCAGCTTATGGGGGGTGAGCTCCTACAATGAGCAGTTCTTC; CDR3: CASSLWGVSSYNEQFF
J: TRBJ1-3; D: -; size: -; V: TRBV10-1; DNA: TGCGCCAGCAGTGTATCCCTACCTGGAAACACCATATATTTT; CDR3: CASSVSLPGNTIYF
J: TRBJ2-7; D: -; size: -; V: TRBV9; DNA: TGTGCCAGCAGCGTTACAGACTCCTACGAGCAGTACTTC; CDR3: CASSVTDSYEQYF
J: TRBJ2-1; D: TRBD2; size: -; V: TRBV12-3/TRBV12-4; DNA: TGTGCCAGCAGACTAACTAGCGGGGGGTTTTTCTTC; CDR3: CASRLTSGGFFF
J: TRBJ1-2; D: TRBD1; size: -; V: TRBV18; DNA: TGTGCCAGCTCACGGGACAGCTATGGCTACACCTTC; CDR3: CASSRDSYGYTF
J: TRBJ1-6; D: TRBD1; size: once; V: TRBV19; DNA: TGTGCCAGTAGTAAGGCGACAGGGCAATCACCCCTCCACTTT; CDR3: CASSKATGQSPLHF
J: TRBJ1-1; D: -; size: -; V: TRBV19; DNA: TGTGCCAGTAGTATTCGGGGCGCTGAAGCTTTCTTT; CDR3: CASSIRGAEAFF
J: TRBJ1-2; D: -; size: -; V: TRBV29-1; DNA: TGCAGCGTTGATCGGGGGCATAGCTACACCTTC; CDR3: CSVDRGHSYTF
J: TRBJ2-3; D: TRBD1; size: -; V: TRBV24-1; DNA: TGTGCCACCGGTCCGGGACAGGGGTCTGGGCGGGAGTTTGCAGATACGCAGTATTTT; CDR3: CATGPGQGSGREFADTQYF
J: TRBJ2-5; D: -; size: few; V: TRBV6-5; DNA: TGTGCCAGCAGTTACTCGAATAGGGTCGGGGCCCAGTACTTC; CDR3: CASSYSNRVGAQYF
J: TRBJ2-3; D: -; size: -; V: TRBV11-2; DNA: TGTGCCAGCAGCTTAGGTGGTAGCAAGGGAGATACGCAGTATTTT; CDR3: CASSLGGSKGDTQYF
J: TRBJ2-7; D: TRBD2; size: once; V: TRBV6-1; DNA: TGTGCCAGCAGTGCTTTAGCGGGAGGCCCACGCTACGAGCAGTACTTC; CDR3: CASSALAGGPRYEQYF
J: TRBJ2-3; D: -; size: -; V: TRBV5-6; DNA: TGTGCCAGCAGCCCCGGTGGGGGGGCGGCGGGGACGCAGTATTTT; CDR3: CASSPGGGAAGTQYF
J: TRBJ2-1; D: -; size: -; V: TRBV28; DNA: TGTGCCAGCAGTTTATTCGGTGTGTACAAGCAGTTCTTC; CDR3: CASSLFGVYKQFF
J: TRBJ1-6; D: -; size: -; V: TRBV28; DNA: TGTGCCAGCAGTTCCCCCGAGCTCGGGAGCTCCTATAATTCACCCCTCCACTTT; CDR3: CASSSPELGSSYNSPLHF
J: TRBJ2-7; D: -; size: once; V: TRBV7-3; DNA: TGTGCCAGCAGCGCATCAGGGGCGTCCTACGAGCAGTACTTC; CDR3: CASSASGASYEQYF
J: TRBJ2-7; D: TRBD1; size: -; V: TRBV30; DNA: TGTGCCTGGAGTGCCTCCTGGACAGGAATCTACGAGCAGTACTTC; CDR3: CAWSASWTGIYEQYF
J: TRBJ2-5; D: TRBD1; size: -; V: TRBV6-6; DNA: TGTGCCAGCAGTTACCCGGGACAGGGTGGTGAGACCCAGTACTTC; CDR3: CASSYPGQGGETQYF
J: TRBJ2-5; D: -; size: -; V: TRBV12-3/TRBV12-4; DNA: TGTGCCAGCAGTGCGGGACAGCAAGAGACCCAGTACTTC; CDR3: CASSAGQQETQYF
J: TRBJ2-3; D: TRBD2; size: -; V: TRBV6-4; DNA: TGTGCCAGCAGGCGGACTAGCGGGGTCGCAGATACGCAGTATTTT; CDR3: CASRRTSGVADTQYF
J: TRBJ2-3; D: -; size: -; V: TRBV10-3; DNA: TGTGCCATCAGTGAGTCTAGAGGGGAGGAGTATTTT; CDR3: CAISESRGEEYF
J: TRBJ2-7; D: TRBD2; size: once; V: TRBV13; DNA: TGTGCCAGCAGCCCCACGGGACTAGACGAGCAGTACTTC; CDR3: CASSPTGLDEQYF
J: TRBJ2-5; D: TRBD1; size: -; V: TRBV9; DNA: TGTGCCAGCAGCGTAGCGGGGACAGGGGGATCTTCCCAAGAGACCCAGTACTTC; CDR3: CASSVAGTGGSSQETQYF
J: TRBJ2-2; D: -; size: -; V: TRBV7-7; DNA: TGTGCCAGCAGCTTAACGGCAGGGAACACCGGGGAGCTGTTTTTT; CDR3: CASSLTAGNTGELFF
J: TRBJ2-6; D: TRBD1; size: -; V: TRBV2; DNA: TGTGCCAGCAAGGGGGCGGACTCTGGGGCCAACGTCCTGACTTTC; CDR3: CASKGADSGANVLTF
J: TRBJ2-2; D: -; size: -; V: TRBV18; DNA: TGTGCCAGCTCACCGTTGGGGCGAACCGGGGAGCTGTTTTTT; CDR3: CASSPLGRTGELFF
J: TRBJ2-7; D: -; size: -; V: TRBV6-1; DNA: TGTGCCAGCACTCTTACAGGGCCCCAGGGCGAGCAGTACTTC; CDR3: CASTLTGPQGEQYF
J: TRBJ1-1; D: TRBD1; size: -; V: TRBV18; DNA: TGTGCCAGCTCACCGGCGGGACAGCTTACCACTGAAGCTTTCTTT; CDR3: CASSPAGQLTTEAFF